Here is one T cell receptor (beta chain) with its context. This entry belongs to a study of long-term antiretroviral therapy in people with HIV. Survey-level resolution applied to immunoSEQ assay v3.0. Using immunoSEQ multiplex PCR, the repertoire was profiled, and TCRdb retains in-frame clones only, with some absent. The data contain over 20,000 clones, around 83% of them seen just once; the ten biggest clones take up 23%. The sequenced sample was unsorted PBMCs, obtained 0.4 years after starting antiretroviral therapy. The receptor's source is a man aged 50 to 60 with HIV.

CDR3 loop: CASSLGQGASLSSYEQYF. In nucleotides, the CDR3 is TGTGCCAGCAGCTTAGGACAGGGGGCTTCCCTAAGCTCCTACGAGCAGTACTTC. The V and J genes are TRBV7-8 and TRBJ2-7; TRBD1 matches 10 bases. Germline CDR1 and CDR2: SGHVS and FQNEAQ. The V gene end was trimmed by 1 base and the J gene end by 0 bases; junction bases not matched to a gene: 9. The CDR3 consists of 18 residues.